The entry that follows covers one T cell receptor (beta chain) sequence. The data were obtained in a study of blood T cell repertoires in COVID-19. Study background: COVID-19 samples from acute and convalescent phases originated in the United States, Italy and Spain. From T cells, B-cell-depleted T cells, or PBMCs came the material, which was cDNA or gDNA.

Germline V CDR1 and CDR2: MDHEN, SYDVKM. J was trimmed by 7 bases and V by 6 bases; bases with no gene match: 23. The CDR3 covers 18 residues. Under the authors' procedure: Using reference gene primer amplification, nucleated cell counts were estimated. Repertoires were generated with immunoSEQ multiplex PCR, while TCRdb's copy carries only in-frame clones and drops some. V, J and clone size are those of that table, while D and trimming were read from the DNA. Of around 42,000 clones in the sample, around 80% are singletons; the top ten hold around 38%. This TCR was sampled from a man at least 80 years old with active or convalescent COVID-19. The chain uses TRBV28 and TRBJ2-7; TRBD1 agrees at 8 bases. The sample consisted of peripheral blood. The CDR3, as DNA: TGTGCCAGCAGCCCCAGGAGGAGGACAGGGAGTGGATTTGGGGAGCAGTACTTC. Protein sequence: CASSPRRRTGSGFGEQYF.